The entry below describes one T cell receptor (beta chain). What this receptor recognizes is not known. Base qualities are missing; no much larger clone stands one base away. For this chain, trimming is 4 bases at the V end and 4 bases at the J end, and the number of junction bases without a gene match is 14. In the germline V gene (reference sequence), CDR1 corresponds to SGHKS and CDR2 to YYEKEE. The CDR3 contains 16 residues, cysteine and phenylalanine counted. Just CDR3 DNA is preserved here, 48 bases in frame from base 1. This sample is drawn from a study of blood T cells in healthy people across ages (dated by TCRdb to the mid-2010s). Regarding the complete study: In model experiments, template switching captured about one uniquely barcoded TCR beta cDNA molecule for every two T cells. To track age-related changes in TCR beta repertoire diversity, the study relied on deep sequencing normalized with unique cDNA molecular identifiers. To avoid experimental bias, donors of different ages were spread randomly across the sequencing lanes. The donors were divided into four age groups: young (average roughly 15 years), middle-aged (about 40), aged (about 56) and long-lived (around 80). Two additional independent replicas of 1 million unique cDNA reads from the same blood draw were analyzed for two donors (one aged 18 to 30 and one aged 80 or older). The investigation overall reported the following: Conclusive comparison of naive and antigen-experienced compartments was prevented by the profiling of bulk unsorted PBMCs. Observed TCR beta diversity per million T cells fell roughly linearly with age, and a significant reduction was already apparent by age around 44. Estimates of total diversity from one million sequenced T cells were regarded as lower bounds and underestimates. Because donor CMV infection status was unknown, age-related changes in expanded clonotypes were potentially confounded. Compared with the aged group, the long-lived group had more naive CD4+ T cells, fewer expanded clones and increased TCR diversity, a pattern suggesting age selection. A strong correlation was found between observed TCR beta diversity and the percentage of naive T cells measured by flow cytometry.

The donors were 40 or so Caucasian individuals from Russia, aged roughly 6 to 90 years, who were systemically healthy. Around 10 milliliters of peripheral blood were collected from each donor into EDTA-treated Vacutainer tubes. Ficoll-Paque density-gradient centrifugation was used to isolate PBMCs, with at least 7 million per sample. Total RNA, at least 6 micrograms per sample, was extracted from PBMCs with Trizol reagent. For every donor, flow cytometry on a PBMC aliquot measured the percentage of naive CD45RAhigh/CD27high T cells. Library prep was done by 5' RACE. The run used an Illumina HiSeq 2500. A second about 7 to 12 cycle PCR used a sample-barcoded 5' primer and a J-beta primer mix. A template-switch 5' adaptor carrying 12 random nucleotides introduced a unique molecular identifier onto each TCR beta cDNA molecule. At least 3 million CDR3-containing paired-end reads were obtained from each sample. All of the RNA was converted into first-strand cDNA using the Mint cDNA synthesis kit, with a TRBC-specific oligonucleotide serving as the primer. Following uracil-DNA glycosylase treatment, all cDNA underwent a first 18-cycle PCR with the universal primers M1SS and BC2_uni_R. The authors' analysis ran thus. Normalization of each sample was performed by random selection of 1 million high-quality reads, each carrying a distinct molecular identifier. Reads with shared molecular identifiers were discarded instead of being binned into consensus sequences. MiTCR, with a Q25 quality threshold and the strictest error-elimination algorithm, was used for CDR3 identification, clonotype clustering and error correction. A nonparametric unseen species model with Euler transformation was used to estimate a lower bound on total TCR beta diversity. Starting from the raw public reads, TCRdb applied fastp trimming at Q25, assembled clones with MiXCR and retained in-frame beta chains. Rows with one shared CDR3 protein collapse into an entry with the most common genes and DNA. TCRdb assigned the V and J calls; the authors' analysis was not used. This sample holds about 730,000 distinct CDR3 sequences; about 40% were observed only once. The ten largest clones add up to 20% to 25% of the sample.

The receptor was derived from an older woman in good health. Input material: blood. The chain employs TRBV5-5 and TRBJ2-7; TRBD2 agrees with 7 junctional bases. The nucleotide sequence is TGTGCCAGCAGCCCGGCCATTGGGACGGGGGGTTACGAGCAGTACTTC. Translated, this gives CASSPAIGTGGYEQYF.